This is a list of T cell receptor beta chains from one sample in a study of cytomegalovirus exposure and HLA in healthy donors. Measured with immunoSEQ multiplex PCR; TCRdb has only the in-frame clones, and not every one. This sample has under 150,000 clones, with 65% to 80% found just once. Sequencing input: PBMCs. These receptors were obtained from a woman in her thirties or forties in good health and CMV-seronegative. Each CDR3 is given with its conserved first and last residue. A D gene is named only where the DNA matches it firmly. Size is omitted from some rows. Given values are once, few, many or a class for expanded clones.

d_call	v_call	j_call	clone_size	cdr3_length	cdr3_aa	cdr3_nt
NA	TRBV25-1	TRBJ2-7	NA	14	CASTSLEGSYEQYF	TGTGCCAGCACTAGCTTGGAGGGGTCCTACGAGCAGTACTTC
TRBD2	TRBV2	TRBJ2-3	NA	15	CASSDSSGRPDTQYF	TGTGCCAGCAGTGATTCCAGCGGGAGACCAGATACGCAGTATTTT
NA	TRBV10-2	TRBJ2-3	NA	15	CASSELAVSTDTQYF	TGCGCCAGCAGTGAGCTAGCAGTTAGCACAGATACGCAGTATTTT
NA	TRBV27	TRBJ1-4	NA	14	CASKRQPTNEKLFF	TGTGCCAGCAAGCGGCAGCCAACTAATGAAAAACTGTTTTTT
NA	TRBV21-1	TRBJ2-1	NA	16	CASSIRGAGGPREQFF	TGTGCCAGCAGCATCCGGGGTGCGGGAGGGCCCCGTGAGCAGTTCTTC
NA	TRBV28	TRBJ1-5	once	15	CASSLVASSNQPQHF	TGTGCCAGCAGTTTGGTGGCTTCGAGCAATCAGCCCCAGCATTTT
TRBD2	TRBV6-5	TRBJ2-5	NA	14	CASTAGGRVETQYF	TGTGCCAGCACCGCGGGAGGACGGGTGGAGACCCAGTACTTC
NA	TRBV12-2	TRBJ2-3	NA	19	CASRSLRQGCGAGPDTQYF	TGTGCAAGTCGCTCGCTCAGACAGGGGTGCGGGGCGGGCCCAGATACGCAGTATTTT
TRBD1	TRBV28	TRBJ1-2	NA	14	CASSENQGAGGYTF	TGTGCCAGCAGTGAAAACCAGGGGGCTGGAGGCTACACCTTC
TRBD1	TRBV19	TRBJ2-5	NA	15	CASSDPQGATETQYF	TGTGCCAGTAGCGACCCACAGGGGGCAACGGAGACCCAGTACTTC
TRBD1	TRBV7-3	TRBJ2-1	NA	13	CASGTGDSHEQFF	TGTGCCAGCGGGACAGGGGACTCCCATGAGCAGTTCTTC
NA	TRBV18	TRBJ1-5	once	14	CASSPTGFQQPQHF	TGTGCCAGCTCCCCTACAGGGTTCCAGCAGCCCCAGCATTTT
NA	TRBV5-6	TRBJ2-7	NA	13	CASSFTGWGEQYF	TGTGCCAGCAGCTTTACAGGGTGGGGAGAGCAGTACTTC
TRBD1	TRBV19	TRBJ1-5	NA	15	CASSIITGGHQPQHF	TGTGCCAGTAGTATAATAACAGGGGGACATCAGCCCCAGCATTTT
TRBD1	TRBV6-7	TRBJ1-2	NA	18	CASSYPEGQGAPNYGYTF	TGTGCCAGCAGTTACCCTGAGGGACAGGGGGCTCCTAACTATGGCTACACCTTC
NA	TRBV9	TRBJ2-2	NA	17	CASSPWTLPANTGELFF	TGTGCCAGCAGCCCCTGGACATTGCCCGCGAACACCGGGGAGCTGTTTTTT
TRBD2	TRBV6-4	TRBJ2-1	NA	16	CASSEGTSGGDNEQFF	TGCGCCAGCAGTGAAGGGACTAGCGGGGGAGACAATGAGCAGTTCTTC
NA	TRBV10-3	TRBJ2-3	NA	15	CAISEDQRGTDTQYF	TGTGCCATCAGTGAGGACCAACGGGGGACAGATACGCAGTATTTT
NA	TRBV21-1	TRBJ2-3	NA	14	CASSDQRGGDTQYF	TGTGCCAGCAGCGACCAGCGGGGTGGGGATACGCAGTATTTT